Listed below are T cell receptor beta chains from one sample, sequenced in a study of cytomegalovirus exposure and HLA in healthy donors. The method was immunoSEQ multiplex PCR; TCRdb's version includes in-frame clones alone and lacks a portion of them. The table shows roughly 160,000 clones, with around 80% occurring only once. The specimen was PBMCs. The receptor set was obtained from a boy under 10 years old in good health and CMV-seronegative. The CDR3 runs from the conserved cysteine through the conserved F or W. D genes are given only for firm matches. Size values are once, few and many counts, or a class for expanded clones, and some rows have none.

CDR3 protein	CDR3 DNA	D gene	V gene	J gene	clone size
CASSGGQGHSNQPQHF	TGTGCCAGCAGCGGGGGACAAGGACATAGCAATCAGCCCCAGCATTTT	-	TRBV7-2	TRBJ1-5	-
CAWKAGGWTEAFF	TGTGCCTGGAAGGCAGGGGGATGGACTGAAGCTTTCTTT	TRBD1	TRBV30	TRBJ1-1	-
CASSSHRQGLGTEAFF	TGTGCCAGCAGCTCTCATCGACAGGGGTTGGGCACTGAAGCTTTCTTT	TRBD1	TRBV7-2	TRBJ1-1	-
CASSLNTDTIYF	TGCGCCAGCAGCTTGAATACGGACACCATATATTTT	-	TRBV5-1	TRBJ1-3	-
CASSLVGTSGGGQETQYF	TGCGCCAGCAGCTTGGTTGGGACTAGCGGGGGAGGCCAAGAGACCCAGTACTTC	TRBD2	TRBV5-1	TRBJ2-5	-
CASRRTGRTDTQYF	TGTGCCAGCAGAAGGACTGGACGGACAGATACGCAGTATTTT	-	TRBV28	TRBJ2-3	few
CARQGDRTSGNTIYF	TGTGCCCGGCAAGGGGATAGGACCTCTGGAAACACCATATATTTT	-	TRBV30	TRBJ1-3	-
CASKAQRASYEQYF	TGTGCCAGCAAGGCCCAGAGGGCCTCCTACGAGCAGTACTTC	-	TRBV28	TRBJ2-7	once
CASSGGSGETQYF	TGTGCCAGCAGCGGGGGGAGCGGAGAGACCCAGTACTTC	TRBD2	TRBV6-5	TRBJ2-5	-
CASSPMGLAGGTGELFF	TGCGCCAGCAGCCCCATGGGACTAGCGGGGGGTACCGGGGAGCTGTTTTTT	TRBD2	TRBV4-3	TRBJ2-2	few
CASSRGTGWLNTEAFF	TGTGCCAGCAGCAGAGGGACAGGGTGGTTGAACACTGAAGCTTTCTTT	TRBD1	TRBV5-6	TRBJ1-1	-
CASSIRDRGTNEQFF	TGTGCCAGTAGTATTAGAGACAGGGGGACAAATGAGCAGTTCTTC	TRBD1	TRBV19	TRBJ2-1	once
CASSLGAGATEAFF	TGCGCCAGCAGCTTGGGGGCAGGGGCCACTGAAGCTTTCTTT	-	TRBV5-1	TRBJ1-1	-
CASSMERGKQFF	TGTGCCAGCAGTATGGAGCGGGGGAAGCAGTTCTTC	TRBD2	TRBV6-1	TRBJ2-1	-
CASSEGTSGDTQYF	TGTGCCAGCAGTGAGGGGACTAGCGGGGATACGCAGTATTTT	TRBD2	TRBV6-1	TRBJ2-3	-
CASSFVAGARGYTF	TGTGCCAGCAGCTTCGTTGCGGGGGCGCGGGGCTACACCTTC	-	TRBV5-6	TRBJ1-2	-
CASSLRGAHEKLFF	TGCGCCAGCAGCTTGCGGGGGGCACATGAAAAACTGTTTTTT	-	TRBV5-1	TRBJ1-4	-
CASSPASGENTGELFF	TGTGCCAGCAGCCCCGCGAGCGGAGAGAACACCGGGGAGCTGTTTTTT	-	TRBV7-3	TRBJ2-2	once
CASSHSGTGGYEQYF	TGTGCCAGCAGTCATTCCGGGACAGGGGGGTACGAGCAGTACTTC	TRBD1	TRBV28	TRBJ2-7	-
CSAVDNEQFF	TGCAGTGCAGTAGACAATGAGCAGTTCTTC	-	TRBV20-1	TRBJ2-1	-
CASSSDRERNEQFF	TGTGCCAGCAGCTCCGACAGGGAAAGGAATGAGCAGTTCTTC	TRBD1	TRBV6-6	TRBJ2-1	-
CASSSLKAGVTDTQYF	TGTGCCAGCAGTTCCCTAAAAGCGGGGGTCACAGATACGCAGTATTTT	TRBD2	TRBV6-5	TRBJ2-3	once
CAWSLGAGGTGELFF	TGTGCCTGGAGTTTGGGAGCGGGGGGCACCGGGGAGCTGTTTTTT	TRBD2	TRBV30	TRBJ2-2	-
CASRKQGAVNGYTF	TGTGCCAGTAGAAAACAGGGGGCGGTGAATGGCTACACCTTC	TRBD1	TRBV19	TRBJ1-2	-
CASDKGQGNEKLFF	TGTGCCAGCGATAAAGGACAGGGTAATGAAAAACTGTTTTTT	TRBD1	TRBV6-1	TRBJ1-4	-
CSVAGGQNTEAFF	TGCAGCGTGGCAGGCGGACAGAACACTGAAGCTTTCTTT	-	TRBV29-1	TRBJ1-1	once
CASSLPRTRTDEQFF	TGTGCCAGCAGCCTCCCCCGGACTAGAACGGATGAGCAGTTCTTC	TRBD2	TRBV5-4	TRBJ2-1	-
CASSIIRYPNTGELFF	TGTGCCAGTAGTATAATTCGGTACCCGAACACCGGGGAGCTGTTTTTT	-	TRBV19	TRBJ2-2	once
CASSQDGTILTGELFF	TGCGCCAGCAGCCAAGATGGGACAATTCTCACCGGGGAGCTGTTTTTT	-	TRBV4-3	TRBJ2-2	-
CAWRVRVPETQYF	TGTGCCTGGAGAGTTAGAGTACCGGAGACCCAGTACTTC	-	TRBV30	TRBJ2-5	-
CASSLVVGAGANVLTF	TGCGCCAGCAGCTTGGTAGTCGGTGCTGGGGCCAACGTCCTGACTTTC	-	TRBV5-1	TRBJ2-6	-
CASSLEAGTTDTQYF	TGTGCCAGCAGCTTAGAGGCGGGAACCACAGATACGCAGTATTTT	-	TRBV7-2	TRBJ2-3	-
CASTQRGSSGYTF	TGTGCCAGCACTCAACGAGGGAGCAGTGGCTACACCTTC	-	TRBV25-1	TRBJ1-2	-
CASSVDGQGTDTQYF	TGTGCCAGCAGCGTAGACGGACAGGGAACAGATACGCAGTATTTT	TRBD1	TRBV9	TRBJ2-3	-
CASSFFPWRGGLETQYF	TGCGCCAGCAGCTTTTTCCCATGGCGGGGGGGCCTGGAGACCCAGTACTTC	TRBD2	TRBV5-1	TRBJ2-5	few
CAISEQGSTGELFF	TGTGCCATCAGTGAACAGGGGAGCACCGGGGAGCTGTTTTTT	TRBD1	TRBV10-3	TRBJ2-2	-
CASSVGQTSSPLHF	TGCGCCAGCAGCGTGGGTCAGACTAGTTCACCCCTCCACTTT	-	TRBV5-1	TRBJ1-6	-
CASIPLRQQGQETQYF	TGTGCCAGCATCCCCCTTCGACAACAGGGGCAGGAGACCCAGTACTTC	TRBD1	TRBV27	TRBJ2-5	-
CASSLNSGAPYNEQFF	TGTGCCAGCAGCTTAAATAGCGGGGCCCCCTACAATGAGCAGTTCTTC	TRBD2	TRBV5-4	TRBJ2-1	-
CASHSKPGSLSTEAFF	TGTGCCAGCCATTCTAAACCCGGGAGCCTTTCCACTGAAGCTTTCTTT	-	TRBV5-6	TRBJ1-1	once
CASSFARDTYNQPQHF	TGTGCCAGCAGTTTCGCCCGGGACACGTACAATCAGCCCCAGCATTTT	-	TRBV28	TRBJ1-5	-
CATSRDYAWRPSYEQYF	TGTGCCACCAGCAGAGATTATGCGTGGAGGCCCTCCTACGAGCAGTACTTC	-	TRBV15	TRBJ2-7	-
CASFPGQGRIHEQYF	TGTGCCAGCTTCCCGGGACAGGGGCGGATTCACGAGCAGTACTTC	TRBD1	TRBV6-1	TRBJ2-7	-
CASSHGTSGGGQETQYF	TGCGCCAGCAGCCACGGGACTAGCGGGGGGGGACAAGAGACCCAGTACTTC	TRBD2	TRBV4-3	TRBJ2-5	-
CASRLGTTSDTQYF	TGCGCCAGCAGACTGGGGACTACATCGGATACGCAGTATTTT	TRBD2	TRBV5-1	TRBJ2-3	few
CAWWDRRYPGANVLTF	TGTGCCTGGTGGGACAGGAGGTATCCTGGGGCCAACGTCCTGACTTTC	TRBD1	TRBV30	TRBJ2-6	once
CASSTGLAGDEQYF	TGCGCCAGCAGCACGGGACTAGCGGGAGACGAGCAGTACTTC	TRBD2	TRBV5-1	TRBJ2-7	-
CAWSVRATNEKLFF	TGTGCCTGGAGTGTACGCGCAACTAATGAAAAACTGTTTTTT	-	TRBV30	TRBJ1-4	-
CASSRWTGSSGNTIYF	TGTGCCAGTAGTAGATGGACAGGCAGCTCTGGAAACACCATATATTTT	TRBD1	TRBV19	TRBJ1-3	-